These T cell receptor beta chains were read from a single sample in a study of blood T cells in healthy people across ages. From the 5' RACE reads, TCRdb called clonotypes with MiXCR, one entry per CDR3 protein. The sample has about 640,000 distinct CDR3 sequences, about 53% seen once. Sequencing was carried out using blood. The receptors originated from a man aged 55 to 70 in good health. CDR3s include the opening cysteine and the closing phenylalanine or tryptophan. Each record gives: D gene, CDR3 length, V gene, CDR3 protein. D genes are given only for firm matches.

d_call: -; cdr3_length: 12; v_call: TRBV12-3/TRBV12-4; cdr3_aa: CASSWDRDEQYF
d_call: -; cdr3_length: 14; v_call: TRBV7-9; cdr3_aa: CASSVGLARETQYF
d_call: TRBD2; cdr3_length: 14; v_call: TRBV2; cdr3_aa: CASSLAGFTDTQYF
d_call: TRBD1; cdr3_length: 15; v_call: TRBV15; cdr3_aa: CATEPDRAVFYEQFF
d_call: -; cdr3_length: 14; v_call: TRBV5-5; cdr3_aa: CASSLAGAGNTQYF
d_call: -; cdr3_length: 14; v_call: TRBV7-6; cdr3_aa: CASSYALAYNEQFF
d_call: -; cdr3_length: 15; v_call: TRBV20-1; cdr3_aa: CSARDFGRSEDTQYF
d_call: -; cdr3_length: 11; v_call: TRBV21-1; cdr3_aa: CASGGNGEQYF
d_call: -; cdr3_length: 15; v_call: TRBV4-1; cdr3_aa: CASSQGIQGKTEAFF
d_call: -; cdr3_length: 14; v_call: TRBV5-1; cdr3_aa: CASSFQTIQETQYF
d_call: -; cdr3_length: 14; v_call: TRBV7-2; cdr3_aa: CASRFRGTYNEQFF
d_call: -; cdr3_length: 15; v_call: TRBV6-6; cdr3_aa: CASRWLRGANYGYTF
d_call: TRBD2; cdr3_length: 14; v_call: TRBV13; cdr3_aa: CASSPRLAPYEQYF
d_call: -; cdr3_length: 17; v_call: TRBV6-6; cdr3_aa: CASSYWAGGRGGNEQFF
d_call: TRBD2; cdr3_length: 14; v_call: TRBV29-1; cdr3_aa: CSVEGFSGGNEQFF
d_call: TRBD2; cdr3_length: 17; v_call: TRBV20-1; cdr3_aa: CSARDGAGRLAKDIQYF
d_call: TRBD1; cdr3_length: 14; v_call: TRBV29-1; cdr3_aa: CSVTGTGLAYEQYF
d_call: -; cdr3_length: 15; v_call: TRBV11-2; cdr3_aa: CASSPPGLGTYEQYF
d_call: -; cdr3_length: 16; v_call: TRBV5-5; cdr3_aa: CASSLKRRDVNTEAFF
d_call: TRBD1; cdr3_length: 16; v_call: TRBV5-1; cdr3_aa: CASSSADRPGQETQYF
d_call: -; cdr3_length: 15; v_call: TRBV10-3; cdr3_aa: CAISESPQGGEKLFF
d_call: TRBD2; cdr3_length: 14; v_call: TRBV10-3; cdr3_aa: CAIMTSGGTDTQYF
d_call: -; cdr3_length: 17; v_call: TRBV12-3/TRBV12-4; cdr3_aa: CASSFGGAPSMHNEQFF
d_call: TRBD2; cdr3_length: 16; v_call: TRBV24-1; cdr3_aa: CATSDPTSGDTDTQYF
d_call: -; cdr3_length: 14; v_call: TRBV7-2; cdr3_aa: CASSLVYTKETQYF
d_call: TRBD2; cdr3_length: 17; v_call: TRBV7-2; cdr3_aa: CASSYRGRTSGGETQYF
d_call: TRBD1; cdr3_length: 16; v_call: TRBV20-1; cdr3_aa: CSASSGQTHLDSPLHF
d_call: -; cdr3_length: 13; v_call: TRBV12-3/TRBV12-4; cdr3_aa: CASSFSRNSEAFF
d_call: -; cdr3_length: 15; v_call: TRBV12-3/TRBV12-4; cdr3_aa: CASSSPFERSYGYTF
d_call: TRBD1; cdr3_length: 15; v_call: TRBV6-2/TRBV6-3; cdr3_aa: CASPRDGQVIYEQYF
d_call: TRBD1; cdr3_length: 14; v_call: TRBV3-1; cdr3_aa: CASSQETGVTEAFF
d_call: TRBD2; cdr3_length: 14; v_call: TRBV2; cdr3_aa: CASRPASGVPPSYF
d_call: -; cdr3_length: 15; v_call: TRBV12-3/TRBV12-4; cdr3_aa: CASSPQGAGTDTQYF
d_call: TRBD2; cdr3_length: 15; v_call: TRBV5-1; cdr3_aa: CASSLSSGVQETQYF
d_call: TRBD2; cdr3_length: 15; v_call: TRBV18; cdr3_aa: CASSRTSGASYEQFF
d_call: -; cdr3_length: 15; v_call: TRBV6-5; cdr3_aa: CASSLVGIFQETQYF
d_call: -; cdr3_length: 17; v_call: TRBV15; cdr3_aa: CATSTPGRGSSYNEQFF
d_call: -; cdr3_length: 14; v_call: TRBV4-2; cdr3_aa: CASSQDWGGAGYTF
d_call: -; cdr3_length: 16; v_call: TRBV11-2; cdr3_aa: CASSLTGQTSTDTQYF
d_call: -; cdr3_length: 15; v_call: TRBV4-2; cdr3_aa: CASSQDQDRSTEAFF
d_call: -; cdr3_length: 12; v_call: TRBV4-1; cdr3_aa: CASSQDWEKLFF
d_call: -; cdr3_length: 12; v_call: TRBV29-1; cdr3_aa: CSVETISYEQYF
d_call: TRBD2; cdr3_length: 13; v_call: TRBV20-1; cdr3_aa: CSAGRGAGETRYF
d_call: TRBD1; cdr3_length: 15; v_call: TRBV6-2/TRBV6-3; cdr3_aa: CASSYDRGSYNEQFF
d_call: -; cdr3_length: 14; v_call: TRBV7-9; cdr3_aa: CASSGDLPEYEQYF
d_call: -; cdr3_length: 13; v_call: TRBV6-1; cdr3_aa: CASSQEISYGYTF
d_call: -; cdr3_length: 14; v_call: TRBV5-6; cdr3_aa: CASSTSQGGYGYTF
d_call: -; cdr3_length: 13; v_call: TRBV27; cdr3_aa: CASTPRMGETQYF
d_call: -; cdr3_length: 15; v_call: TRBV18; cdr3_aa: CASSPRQGPNYGYTF
d_call: -; cdr3_length: 14; v_call: TRBV5-1; cdr3_aa: CASSRRDTQETQYF
d_call: -; cdr3_length: 15; v_call: TRBV27; cdr3_aa: CASSLSRGPWNGYTF